The following is a TCR beta chain sequence with its context. The sample originates from a study of blood T cell repertoires in COVID-19. On the study more broadly: Acute and convalescent COVID-19 samples came from the United States, Italy and Spain. From T cells, B-cell-depleted T cells, or PBMCs came the material, which was cDNA or gDNA.

Per germline, CDR1 SGHTA and CDR2 FQGNSA. The V end was cut by 5 bases, the J end by 0 bases, with 14 bases between. This CDR3 has 16 amino acids. Original data processing: Estimates of nucleated cell counts were drawn from the amplification of reference gene primers. Sequencing was performed with immunoSEQ multiplex PCR; in TCRdb, only in-frame clones are kept and a portion is missing. The DNA gave D and trimming, while V, J and clone size come from that table. The data show 40,000 to 50,000 clones, 81% seen once. The chain joins TRBV7-2 to TRBJ1-5; D gene ambiguous. The sample was peripheral blood. This receptor was identified in a man between 40 and 49 years old with active or convalescent COVID-19. CDR3 nucleotides: TGTGCCAGCAGCCCTACTACGGGGATTAGCAATCAGCCCCAGCATTTT. Protein product: CASSPTTGISNQPQHF.